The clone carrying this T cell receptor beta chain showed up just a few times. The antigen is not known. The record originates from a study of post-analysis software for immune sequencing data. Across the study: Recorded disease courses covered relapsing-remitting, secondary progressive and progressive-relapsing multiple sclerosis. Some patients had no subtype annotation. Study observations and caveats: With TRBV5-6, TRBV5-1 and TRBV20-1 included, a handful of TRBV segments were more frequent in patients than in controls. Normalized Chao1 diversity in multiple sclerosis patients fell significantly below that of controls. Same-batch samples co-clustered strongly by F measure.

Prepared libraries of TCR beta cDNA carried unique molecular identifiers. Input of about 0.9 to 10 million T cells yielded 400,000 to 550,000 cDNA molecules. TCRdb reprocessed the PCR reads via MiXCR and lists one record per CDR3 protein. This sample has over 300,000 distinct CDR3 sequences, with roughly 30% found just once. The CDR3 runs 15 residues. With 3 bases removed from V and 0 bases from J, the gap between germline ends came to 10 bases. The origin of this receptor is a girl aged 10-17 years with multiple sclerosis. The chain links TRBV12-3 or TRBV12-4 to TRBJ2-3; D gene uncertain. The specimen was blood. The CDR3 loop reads CASSFHSASTDTQYF. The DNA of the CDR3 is TGTGCCAGCAGTTTCCACTCGGCTAGCACAGATACGCAGTATTTT.